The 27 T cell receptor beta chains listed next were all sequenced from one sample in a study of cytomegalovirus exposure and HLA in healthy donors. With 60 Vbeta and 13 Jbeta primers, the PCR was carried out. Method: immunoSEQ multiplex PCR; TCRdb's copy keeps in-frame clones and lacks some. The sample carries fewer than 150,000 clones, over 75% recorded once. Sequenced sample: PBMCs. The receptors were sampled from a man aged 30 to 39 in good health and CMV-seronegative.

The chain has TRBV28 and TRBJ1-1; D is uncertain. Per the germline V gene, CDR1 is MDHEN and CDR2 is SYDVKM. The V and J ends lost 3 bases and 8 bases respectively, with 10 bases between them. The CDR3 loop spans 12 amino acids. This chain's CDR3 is CASSLLSREAFF. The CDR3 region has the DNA TGTGCCAGCAGTTTGTTGAGCAGGGAAGCTTTCTTT. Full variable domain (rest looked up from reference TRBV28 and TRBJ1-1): DVKVTQSSRYLVKRTGEKVFLECVQDMDHENMFWYRQDPGLGLRLIYFSYDVKMKEKGDIPEGYSVSREKKERFSLILESASTNQTSMYLCASSLLSREAFFGQGTRLTVV.

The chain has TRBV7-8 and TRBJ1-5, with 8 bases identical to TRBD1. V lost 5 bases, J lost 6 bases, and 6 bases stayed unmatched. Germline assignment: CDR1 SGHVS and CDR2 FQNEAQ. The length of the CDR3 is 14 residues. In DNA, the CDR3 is TGTGCCAGCAGCAGACAGGGGCTGGGTCAGCCCCAGCATTTT. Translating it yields CASSRQGLGQPQHF.

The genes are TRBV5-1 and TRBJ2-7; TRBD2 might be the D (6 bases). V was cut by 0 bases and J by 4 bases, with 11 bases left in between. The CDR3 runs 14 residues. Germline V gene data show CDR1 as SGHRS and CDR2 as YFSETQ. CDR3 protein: CASSLVGGQYEQYF. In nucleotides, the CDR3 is TGCGCCAGCAGCTTGGTCGGGGGTCAATACGAGCAGTACTTC.

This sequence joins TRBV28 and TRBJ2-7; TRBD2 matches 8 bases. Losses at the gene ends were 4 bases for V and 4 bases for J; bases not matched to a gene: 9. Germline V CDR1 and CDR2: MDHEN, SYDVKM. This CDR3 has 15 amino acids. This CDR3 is CASSYLSGVRYEQYF. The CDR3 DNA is TGTGCCAGCAGTTACCTTAGCGGGGTACGGTACGAGCAGTACTTC.

CDR3 coding DNA: TGTGCCAGCAGACAGGACCCGAACACCGGGGAGCTGTTTTTT. Translating it yields CASRQDPNTGELFF. V and J are TRBV7-3 and TRBJ2-2; D may be TRBD1 (5 bases). The CDR3 runs 14 residues. Germline CDR1 SGHTA, CDR2 FQGTGA. V shed 6 bases and J shed 0 bases, with 8 bases lying between them.

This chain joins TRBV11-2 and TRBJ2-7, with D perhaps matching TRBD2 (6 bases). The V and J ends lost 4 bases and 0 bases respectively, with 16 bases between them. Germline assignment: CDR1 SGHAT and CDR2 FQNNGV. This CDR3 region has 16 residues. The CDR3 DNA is TGTGCCAGCAGCTACCGTCGGGACGGGAGCTCCTACGAGCAGTACTTC. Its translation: CASSYRRDGSSYEQYF.

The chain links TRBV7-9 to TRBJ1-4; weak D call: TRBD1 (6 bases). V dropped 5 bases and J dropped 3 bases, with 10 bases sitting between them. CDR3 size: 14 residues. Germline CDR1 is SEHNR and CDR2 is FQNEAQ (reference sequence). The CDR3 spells CASSTQGPNEKLFF. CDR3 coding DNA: TGTGCCAGCAGCACACAGGGACCTAATGAAAAACTGTTTTTT. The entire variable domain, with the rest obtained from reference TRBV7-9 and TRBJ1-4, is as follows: DTGVSQNPRHKITKRGQNVTFRCDPISEHNRLYWYRQTLGQGPEFLTYFQNEAQLEKSRLLSDRFSAERPKGSFSTLEIQRTEQGDSAMYLCASSTQGPNEKLFFGSGTQLSVL.

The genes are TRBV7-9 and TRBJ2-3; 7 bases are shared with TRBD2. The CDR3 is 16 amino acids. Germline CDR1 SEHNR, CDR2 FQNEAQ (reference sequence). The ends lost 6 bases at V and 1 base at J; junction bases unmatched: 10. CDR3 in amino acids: CASRTGGSVGTDTQYF. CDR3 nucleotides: TGTGCCAGCAGGACGGGGGGATCGGTCGGCACAGATACGCAGTATTTT. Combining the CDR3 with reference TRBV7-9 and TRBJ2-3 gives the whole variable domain DTGVSQNPRHKITKRGQNVTFRCDPISEHNRLYWYRQTLGQGPEFLTYFQNEAQLEKSRLLSDRFSAERPKGSFSTLEIQRTEQGDSAMYLCASRTGGSVGTDTQYFGPGTRLTVL.

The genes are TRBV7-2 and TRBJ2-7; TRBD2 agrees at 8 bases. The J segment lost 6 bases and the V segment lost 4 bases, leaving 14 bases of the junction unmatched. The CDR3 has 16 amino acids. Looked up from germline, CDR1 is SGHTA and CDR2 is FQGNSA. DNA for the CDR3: TGTGCCAGCAGCTCCGCCGGGACTAGGCCGGGTGGCGAGCAGTACTTC. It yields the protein CASSSAGTRPGGEQYF.

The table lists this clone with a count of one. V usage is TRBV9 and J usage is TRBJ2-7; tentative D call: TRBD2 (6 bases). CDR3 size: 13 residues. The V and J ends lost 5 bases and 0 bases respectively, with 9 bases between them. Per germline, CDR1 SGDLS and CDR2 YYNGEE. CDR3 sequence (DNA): TGTGCCAGCAGTCCCGGGGGCTCCTACGAGCAGTACTTC. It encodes CASSPGGSYEQYF.

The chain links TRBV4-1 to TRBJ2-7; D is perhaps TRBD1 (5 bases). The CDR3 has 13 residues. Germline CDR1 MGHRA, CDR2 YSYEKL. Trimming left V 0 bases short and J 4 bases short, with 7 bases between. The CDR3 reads CASSQDQGYEQYF. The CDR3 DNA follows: TGCGCCAGCAGCCAAGATCAGGGTTACGAGCAGTACTTC.

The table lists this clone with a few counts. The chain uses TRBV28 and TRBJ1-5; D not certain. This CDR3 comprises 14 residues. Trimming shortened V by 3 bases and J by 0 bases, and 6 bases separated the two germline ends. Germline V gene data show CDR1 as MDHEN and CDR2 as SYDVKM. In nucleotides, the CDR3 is TGTGCCAGCAGTTTGTCGGGTAGCAATCAGCCCCAGCATTTT. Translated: CASSLSGSNQPQHF.

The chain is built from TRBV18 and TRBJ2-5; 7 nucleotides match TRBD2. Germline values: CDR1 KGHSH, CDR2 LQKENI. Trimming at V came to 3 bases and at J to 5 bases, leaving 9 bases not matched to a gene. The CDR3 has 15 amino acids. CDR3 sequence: CASSPSSGGVETQYF. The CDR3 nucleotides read TGTGCCAGCTCACCTTCTAGCGGTGGTGTGGAGACCCAGTACTTC.

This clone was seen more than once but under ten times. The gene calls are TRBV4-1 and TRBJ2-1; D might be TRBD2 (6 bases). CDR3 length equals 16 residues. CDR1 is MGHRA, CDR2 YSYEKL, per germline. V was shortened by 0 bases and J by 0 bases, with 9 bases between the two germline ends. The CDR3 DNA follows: TGCGCCAGCAGCCAAGATGGCGGGGCCTCCTACAATGAGCAGTTCTTC. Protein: CASSQDGGASYNEQFF.

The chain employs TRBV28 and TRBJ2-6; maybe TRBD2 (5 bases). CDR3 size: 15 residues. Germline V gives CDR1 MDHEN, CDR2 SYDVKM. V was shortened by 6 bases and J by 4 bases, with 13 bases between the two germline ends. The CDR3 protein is CASRAGSEGANVLTF. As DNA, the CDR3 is TGTGCCAGCAGGGCGGGCTCAGAAGGGGCCAACGTCCTGACTTTC.

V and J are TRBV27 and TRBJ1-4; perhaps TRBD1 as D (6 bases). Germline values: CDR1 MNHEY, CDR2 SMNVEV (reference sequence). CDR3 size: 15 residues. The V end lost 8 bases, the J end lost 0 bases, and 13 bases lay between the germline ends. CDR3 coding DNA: TGTGCCAGCGGAAACAGGGCGTCAACTAATGAAAAACTGTTTTTT. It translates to CASGNRASTNEKLFF. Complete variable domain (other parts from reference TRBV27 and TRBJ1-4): EAQVTQNPRYLITVTGKKLTVTCSQNMNHEYMSWYRQDPGLGLRQIYYSMNVEVTDKGDVPEGYKVSRKEKRNFPLILESPSPNQTSLYFCASGNRASTNEKLFFGSGTQLSVL.

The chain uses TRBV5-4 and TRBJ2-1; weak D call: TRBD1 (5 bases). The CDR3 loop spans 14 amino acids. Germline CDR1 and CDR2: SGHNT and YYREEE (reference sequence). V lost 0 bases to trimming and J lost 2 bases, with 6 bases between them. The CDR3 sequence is CASSLAGPYNEQFF. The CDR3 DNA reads TGTGCCAGCAGCTTGGCAGGGCCCTACAATGAGCAGTTCTTC.

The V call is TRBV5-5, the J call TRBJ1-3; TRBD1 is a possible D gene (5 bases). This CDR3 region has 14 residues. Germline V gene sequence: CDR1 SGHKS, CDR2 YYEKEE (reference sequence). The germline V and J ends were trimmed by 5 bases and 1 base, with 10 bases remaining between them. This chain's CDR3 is CASSPGGSGNTIYF. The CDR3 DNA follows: TGTGCCAGCAGTCCTGGGGGGTCTGGAAACACCATATATTTT.

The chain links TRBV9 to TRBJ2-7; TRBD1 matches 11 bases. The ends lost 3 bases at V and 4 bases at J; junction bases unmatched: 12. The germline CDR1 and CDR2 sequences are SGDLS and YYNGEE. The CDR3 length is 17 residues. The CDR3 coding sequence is TGTGCCAGCAGCGCTGGGTGGGACAGGGGGACTAGGTACGAGCAGTACTTC. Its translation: CASSAGWDRGTRYEQYF.

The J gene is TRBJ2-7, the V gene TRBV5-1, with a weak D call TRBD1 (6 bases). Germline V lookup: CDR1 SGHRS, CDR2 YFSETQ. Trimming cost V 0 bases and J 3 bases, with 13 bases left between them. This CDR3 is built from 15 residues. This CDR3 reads CASSLAGHRIYEQYF. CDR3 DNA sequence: TGCGCCAGCAGCTTGGCGGGACACCGTATCTACGAGCAGTACTTC. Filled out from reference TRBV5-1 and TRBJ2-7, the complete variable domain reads KAGVTQTPRYLIKTRGQQVTLSCSPISGHRSVSWYQQTPGQGLQFLFEYFSETQRNKGNFPGRFSGRQFSNSRSEMNVSTLELGDSALYLCASSLAGHRIYEQYFGPGTRLTVT.

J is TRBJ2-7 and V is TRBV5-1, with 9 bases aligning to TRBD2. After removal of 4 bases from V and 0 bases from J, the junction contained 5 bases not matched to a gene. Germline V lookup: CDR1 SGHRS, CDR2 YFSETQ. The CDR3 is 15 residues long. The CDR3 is CASSVSGGPSYEQYF. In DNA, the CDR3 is TGCGCCAGCAGCGTTAGCGGGGGCCCCTCCTACGAGCAGTACTTC.

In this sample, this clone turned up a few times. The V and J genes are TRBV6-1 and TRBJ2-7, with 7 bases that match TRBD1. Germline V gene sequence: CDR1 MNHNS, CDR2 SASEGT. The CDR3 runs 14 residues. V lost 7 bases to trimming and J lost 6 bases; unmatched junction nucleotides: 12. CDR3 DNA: TGTGCCAGCAACGATTTGACAGGGCGGCGCGAGCAGTACTTC. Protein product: CASNDLTGRREQYF.

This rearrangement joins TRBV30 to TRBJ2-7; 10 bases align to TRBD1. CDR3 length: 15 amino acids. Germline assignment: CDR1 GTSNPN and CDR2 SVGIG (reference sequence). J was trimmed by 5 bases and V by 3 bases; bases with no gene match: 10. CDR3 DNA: TGTGCCTGGAGGGATTACGGGACAGGGGACCACGAGCAGTACTTC. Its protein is CAWRDYGTGDHEQYF.

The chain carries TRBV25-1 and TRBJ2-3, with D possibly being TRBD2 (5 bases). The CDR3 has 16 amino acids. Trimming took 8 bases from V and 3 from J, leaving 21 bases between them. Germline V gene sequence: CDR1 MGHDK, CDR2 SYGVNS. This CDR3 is CASSQWHAGLTDTQYF. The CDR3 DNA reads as TGTGCCAGCTCCCAATGGCATGCCGGACTTACAGATACGCAGTATTTT.

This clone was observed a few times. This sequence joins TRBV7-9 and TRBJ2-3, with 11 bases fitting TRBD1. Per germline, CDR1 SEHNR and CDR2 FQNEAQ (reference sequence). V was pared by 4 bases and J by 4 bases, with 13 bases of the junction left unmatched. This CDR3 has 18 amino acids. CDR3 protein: CASSSTPGQGALPDTQYF. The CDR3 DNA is TGTGCCAGCAGCTCCACCCCCGGACAGGGGGCGTTGCCAGATACGCAGTATTTT.

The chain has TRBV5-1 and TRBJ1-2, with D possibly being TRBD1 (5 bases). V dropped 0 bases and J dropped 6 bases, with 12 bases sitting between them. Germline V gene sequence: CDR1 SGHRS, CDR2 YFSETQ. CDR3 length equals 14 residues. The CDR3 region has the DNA TGCGCCAGCAGCTTGGAGGGGTTCCTTCATGGCTACACCTTC. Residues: CASSLEGFLHGYTF. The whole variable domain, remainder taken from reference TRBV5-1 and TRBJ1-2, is KAGVTQTPRYLIKTRGQQVTLSCSPISGHRSVSWYQQTPGQGLQFLFEYFSETQRNKGNFPGRFSGRQFSNSRSEMNVSTLELGDSALYLCASSLEGFLHGYTFGSGTRLTVV.

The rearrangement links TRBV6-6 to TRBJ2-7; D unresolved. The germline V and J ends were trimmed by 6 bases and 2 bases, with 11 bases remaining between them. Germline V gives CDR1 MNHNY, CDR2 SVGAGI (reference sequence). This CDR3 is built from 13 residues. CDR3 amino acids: CASSNPDTYEQYF. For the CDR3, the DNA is TGTGCCAGCAGCAATCCTGACACCTACGAGCAGTACTTC.